This T cell receptor beta chain comes out of a study of breast tumors, draining lymph nodes, adjacent tissues. Worth noting for this clonotype: The antigen is unknown. One end of the junction varies from germline; a read error may be responsible.

In germline, CDR1 is SEHNR, CDR2 FQNEAQ (reference sequence). CDR3 length: 14 residues. Study-wide findings and caveats: Tumor T cell lymph node origin was a supported hypothesis, not proven. Compared with basal-like, luminal-like tumors shared significantly more repertoire with nontumor tissue. Findings are consistent with lymph node origin and intratumoral expansion of most tumor T cells. Tumor TCR diversity was below lymph nodes but above nontumor tissue.

TCRdb fed the multiplex PCR reads into MiXCR, producing one record per CDR3 protein. The sample holds fewer than 15,000 distinct CDR3 sequences, 55% seen once. The sample taken for sequencing was tumor-adjacent breast tissue. This chain connects TRBV7-9 to TRBJ1-2, with TRBD1 identical over 10 bases. This sequence was found in a female donor with breast cancer. Some clones in this sample may be carry-over from other donors' samples. CDR3 region: CASSFGTGAYGYTF. Written as DNA, the CDR3 is TGTGCCAGCAGCTTCGGGACAGGGGCCTATGGTTACACCTTC.